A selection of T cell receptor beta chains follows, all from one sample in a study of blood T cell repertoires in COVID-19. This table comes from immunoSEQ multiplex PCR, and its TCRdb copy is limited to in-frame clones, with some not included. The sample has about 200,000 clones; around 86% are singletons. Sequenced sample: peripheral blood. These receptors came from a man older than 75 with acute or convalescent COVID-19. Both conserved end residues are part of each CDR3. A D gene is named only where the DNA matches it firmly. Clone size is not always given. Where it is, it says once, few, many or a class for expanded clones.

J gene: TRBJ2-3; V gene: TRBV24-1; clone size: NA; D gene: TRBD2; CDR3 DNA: TGTGCCACCAGTGATTTCGCCCTGGGCAGCGGGGAGACAGATACGCAGTATTTT; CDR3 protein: CATSDFALGSGETDTQYF
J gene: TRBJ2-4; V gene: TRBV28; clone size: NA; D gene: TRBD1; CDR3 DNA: TGTGCCAGCAGGGACAGGACGAACATTCAGTACTTC; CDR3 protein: CASRDRTNIQYF
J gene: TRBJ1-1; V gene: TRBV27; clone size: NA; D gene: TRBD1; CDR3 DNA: TGTGCCAGCGGATCTTATAGTAACAGGGGTGAAGCTTTCTTT; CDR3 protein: CASGSYSNRGEAFF
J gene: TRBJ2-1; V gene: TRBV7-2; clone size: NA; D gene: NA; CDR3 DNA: TGTGCCAGCAGCTTAAGGCACGGGGATGAGCAGTTCTTC; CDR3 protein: CASSLRHGDEQFF
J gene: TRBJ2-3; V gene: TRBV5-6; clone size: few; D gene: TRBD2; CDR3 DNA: TGTGCCAGCAGCTTAAAACTAGCGGGAGATACGCAGTATTTT; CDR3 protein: CASSLKLAGDTQYF
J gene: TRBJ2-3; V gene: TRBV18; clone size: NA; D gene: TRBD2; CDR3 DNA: TGTGCCAGCTCAAGGACTAGCGGGAGCACTAGCACAGATACGCAGTATTTT; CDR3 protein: CASSRTSGSTSTDTQYF
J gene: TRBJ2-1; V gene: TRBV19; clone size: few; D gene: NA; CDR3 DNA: TGTGCCAGTAGTAGAGGGTTTGGCGGGGCAAACAATGAGCAGTTCTTC; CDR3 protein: CASSRGFGGANNEQFF
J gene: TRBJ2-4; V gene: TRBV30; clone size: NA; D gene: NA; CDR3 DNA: TGTGCCTGGAGTGCCCAGGGAAACATTCAGTACTTC; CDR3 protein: CAWSAQGNIQYF
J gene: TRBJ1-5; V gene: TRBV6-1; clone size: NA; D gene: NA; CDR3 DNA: TGTGCCAGCACCACCTCCGGGGGCAATCAGCCCCAGCATTTT; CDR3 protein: CASTTSGGNQPQHF
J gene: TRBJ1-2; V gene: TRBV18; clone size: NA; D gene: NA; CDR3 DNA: TGTGCCAGCTCACCCCCACAACCCACTAACTATGGCTACACCTTC; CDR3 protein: CASSPPQPTNYGYTF
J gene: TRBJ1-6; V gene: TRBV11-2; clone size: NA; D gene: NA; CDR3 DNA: TGTGCCAGCAGCCAGGGCGTTAATTCACCCCTCCACTTT; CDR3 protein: CASSQGVNSPLHF
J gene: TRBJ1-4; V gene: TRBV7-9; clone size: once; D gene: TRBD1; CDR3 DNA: TGTGCCAGCAGCTTGGGACAGCGGGAAAAACTGTTTTTT; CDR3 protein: CASSLGQREKLFF
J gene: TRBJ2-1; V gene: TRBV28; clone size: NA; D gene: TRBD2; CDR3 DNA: TGTGCCAGCAGTATGACTAGCGGGGGCTCCTACAATGAGCAGTTCTTC; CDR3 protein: CASSMTSGGSYNEQFF
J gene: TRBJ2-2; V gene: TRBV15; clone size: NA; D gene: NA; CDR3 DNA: TGTGCCACCAATGGGGCGGACACCGGGGAGCTGTTTTTT; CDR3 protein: CATNGADTGELFF
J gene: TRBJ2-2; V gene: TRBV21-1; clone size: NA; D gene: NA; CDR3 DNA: TGTGCCAGCAGCTTTGGGACAGGGGGACACCGGGGAGCTGTTTTT; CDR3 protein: CASSFGTGGHRGAVF
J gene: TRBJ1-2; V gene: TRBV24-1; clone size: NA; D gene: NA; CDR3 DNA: TGTGCCACCACTTCCAATGACAGGAGCAATGGCTACACCTTC; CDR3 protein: CATTSNDRSNGYTF
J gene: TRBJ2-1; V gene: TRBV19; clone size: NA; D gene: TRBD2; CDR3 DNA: TGTGCCAGTAGTATAGGGACTAGCGGGAATCGGGCCCAGTTCTTC; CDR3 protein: CASSIGTSGNRAQFF
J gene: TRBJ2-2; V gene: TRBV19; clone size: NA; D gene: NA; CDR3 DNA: TGTGCCAGTACAGGTCCCACCGGGGAGCTGTTTTTT; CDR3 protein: CASTGPTGELFF
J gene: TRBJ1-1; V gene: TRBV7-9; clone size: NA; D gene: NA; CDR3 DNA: TGTGCCAGCAGCCCCCGCGGGGTAGGCACTGAAGCTTTCTTT; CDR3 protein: CASSPRGVGTEAFF
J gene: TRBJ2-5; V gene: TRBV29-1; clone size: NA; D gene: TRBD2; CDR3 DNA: TGCAGCGTTGAACGGGGCGGGAGCAGATCAGAGACCCAGTACTTC; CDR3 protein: CSVERGGSRSETQYF
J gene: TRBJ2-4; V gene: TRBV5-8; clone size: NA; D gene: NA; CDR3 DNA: TGTGCCAGCAGCTTCAGGCCCCTAGCCAAAAACATTCAGTACTTC; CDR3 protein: CASSFRPLAKNIQYF
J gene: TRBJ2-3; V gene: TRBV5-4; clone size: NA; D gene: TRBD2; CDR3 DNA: TGTGCCAGCAGCCCCTCCCTACTAGCGGCTAGCACAGATACGCAGTATTTT; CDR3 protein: CASSPSLLAASTDTQYF
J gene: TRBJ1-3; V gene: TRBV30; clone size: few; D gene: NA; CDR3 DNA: TGTGCCGGGGACTCCTCTGGAAACACCATATATTTT; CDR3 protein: CAGDSSGNTIYF
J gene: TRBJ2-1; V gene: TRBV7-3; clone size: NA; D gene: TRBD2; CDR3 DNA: TGTGCCAGCAGCTTTCTAATAGCGGGAGTCGATGAGCAGTTCTTC; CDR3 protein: CASSFLIAGVDEQFF
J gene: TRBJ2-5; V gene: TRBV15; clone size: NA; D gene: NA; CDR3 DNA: TGTGCCACCAGCATCGGGGAGACCCAGTACTTC; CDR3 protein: CATSIGETQYF
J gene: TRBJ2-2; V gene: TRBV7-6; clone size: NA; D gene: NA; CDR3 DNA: TGTGCCAGCAGCTTAGCACAAGTGAACACCGGGGAGCTGTTTTTT; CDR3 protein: CASSLAQVNTGELFF
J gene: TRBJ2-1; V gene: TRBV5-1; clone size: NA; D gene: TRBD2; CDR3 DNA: TGCGCCAGCAGCTTCGGGGGGGCTGGCTACAATGAGCAGTTCTTC; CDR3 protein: CASSFGGAGYNEQFF
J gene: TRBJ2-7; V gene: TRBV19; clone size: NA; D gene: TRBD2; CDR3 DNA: TGTGCCAGTAGTATGGCTAAGCGGGAGGGCCGCTACGAGCAGTACTTC; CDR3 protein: CASSMAKREGRYEQYF